This T cell receptor (beta chain) appears in the sequencing data of a study of OX40 agonist ivuxolimab in advanced cancers. This CDR3 spans 17 amino acids. The germline V gene encodes CDR1 MDHEN and CDR2 SYDVKM. Trimming took 4 bases from V and 2 from J, leaving 20 bases between them. Sequencing used immunoSEQ multiplex PCR; TCRdb keeps in-frame clones, though not all of them. Of 45,000 to 60,000 clones listed, about 90% are singletons. This clonotype was sampled from an adult with an advanced solid tumor such as melanoma, head and neck, liver or kidney cancer. The chain couples TRBV28 to TRBJ2-5; D tentatively reads TRBD1 or TRBD2 (6 bases each). The source was CD4+ or CD8+ T cells sorted from blood, collected in a trial of the OX40 agonist ivuxolimab. CDR3 sequence reads: CASSSRPFWGAQETQYF. CDR3 bases: TGTGCCAGCAGTTCCCGCCCTTTCTGGGGGGCGCAAGAGACCCAGTACTTC.